Listed here are 11 T cell receptor beta chains from one sample, sequenced in a study of blood T cell repertoires in COVID-19. TCRdb's table, derived via immunoSEQ multiplex PCR, lists solely in-frame clones and lacks some. The sample holds some 200,000 clones, roughly 80% seen once. Sequenced input: peripheral blood. The receptors here all came from a man aged 30 to 39 with active or convalescent COVID-19.

This sequence joins TRBV7-2 and TRBJ1-5; 7 bases agree with TRBD1. The CDR3 consists of 13 residues. J lost 5 bases, V lost 4 bases, and 2 bases had no gene match. Germline V lookup: CDR1 SGHTA, CDR2 FQGNSA. CDR3 sequence (DNA): TGTGCCAGCAGCTACACAGGGGATCAGCCCCAGCATTTT. Translated: CASSYTGDQPQHF.

The chain carries TRBV10-3 and TRBJ1-1, with a possible D match to TRBD1 (5 bases). The ends were cut back, 6 bases at V and 1 base at J, with 21 bases in the middle. Germline V gene data show CDR1 as ENHRY and CDR2 as SYGVKD. This CDR3 has 17 residues. The CDR3 DNA sequence: TGTGCCATCAGCCCCAACCGGGCAGGGAAAGGGAACACTGAAGCTTTCTTT. Translated, it gives CAISPNRAGKGNTEAFF.

The chain has TRBV15 and TRBJ2-1; TRBD2 matches 7 bases. Trimming took 4 bases from V and 5 from J; bases not matched to a gene: 11. The CDR3 contains 16 residues. Germline CDR1 is LNHNV and CDR2 is YYDKDF (reference sequence). CDR3 sequence: CATSKGLSGKNNEQFF. The DNA for the CDR3 is TGTGCCACCAGCAAGGGTCTGAGCGGGAAAAACAATGAGCAGTTCTTC.

The CDR3, as DNA: TGTGCCAGCAGCTTAGGTCAGGGCCTCTATGGCTACACCTTC. Translation gives CASSLGQGLYGYTF. The genes are TRBV7-9 and TRBJ1-2; D is possibly TRBD1 (5 bases). The CDR3 consists of 14 residues. V shed 1 base and J shed 4 bases, with 10 bases lying between them. Germline values: CDR1 SEHNR, CDR2 FQNEAQ (reference sequence).

The chain links TRBV6-5 to TRBJ2-5, with TRBD1 identical over 7 bases. The CDR3 is 14 amino acids. The V gene end was trimmed by 5 bases and the J gene end by 0 bases; junction bases not matched to a gene: 3. Germline-derived CDR1 and CDR2 are MNHEY and SVGAGI. The CDR3 DNA follows: TGTGCCAGCAGTCGACAGGGCCACCAAGAGACCCAGTACTTC. Encoded protein: CASSRQGHQETQYF.

V is TRBV27 and J is TRBJ2-1; D ambiguous. Trimming shortened V by 3 bases and J by 1 base, and 7 bases separated the two germline ends. The CDR3 runs 14 residues. CDR1 is MNHEY and CDR2 is SMNVEV in the germline V gene (reference sequence). CDR3 region: CASSFPGSYNEQFF. The DNA of the CDR3 is TGTGCCAGCAGTTTCCCCGGGTCCTACAATGAGCAGTTCTTC.

The V call is TRBV5-8, the J call TRBJ2-1, with a weak D call TRBD1 (6 bases). The germline V gene has CDR1 SGHTS and CDR2 YDEGEE. Deletions cut 4 bases from V and 5 bases from J, with 16 bases between. The CDR3 sequence is 15 residues long. CDR3 sequence reads: CASSLGQRADNEQFF. In DNA form, the CDR3 reads TGTGCCAGCAGCCTAGGACAGAGGGCGGACAATGAGCAGTTCTTC. The full variable domain, in which reference TRBV5-8 and TRBJ2-1 provide the parts outside the CDR3, is EAGVTQSPTHLIKTRGQQATLRCSPISGHTSVYWYQQALGLGLQFLLWYDEGEERNRGNFPPRFSGRQFPNYSSELNVNALELEDSALYLCASSLGQRADNEQFFGPGTRLTVL.

V is TRBV9 and J is TRBJ1-3; 7 nucleotides match TRBD1. The CDR3 runs 16 residues. The V and J ends lost 4 bases and 0 bases, in that order; junction bases with no gene match: 7. Germline V gene data show CDR1 as SGDLS and CDR2 as YYNGEE. CDR3 in amino acids: CASSQGQLLSGNTIYF. The CDR3 DNA is TGTGCCAGCAGCCAGGGACAGCTCCTCTCTGGAAACACCATATATTTT.

This chain connects TRBV5-4 to TRBJ2-5, with D perhaps matching TRBD1 (6 bases). Germline CDR1 is SGHNT and CDR2 is YYREEE (reference sequence). V lost 4 bases and J lost 2, with 12 bases in between. The CDR3 covers 14 residues. CDR3 DNA: TGTGCCAGCAGCCGTTGGACAGAGCAAGAGACCCAGTACTTC. Translated: CASSRWTEQETQYF. Filled out from reference TRBV5-4 and TRBJ2-5, the complete variable domain reads ETGVTQSPTHLIKTRGQQVTLRCSSQSGHNTVSWYQQALGQGPQFIFQYYREEENGRGNFPPRFSGLQFPNYSSELNVNALELDDSALYLCASSRWTEQETQYFGPGTRLLVL.

This clone was counted only a few times. J is TRBJ1-1 and V is TRBV11-2; D is perhaps TRBD1 (6 bases). The V gene lost 0 bases and the J gene lost 3 bases, with 11 bases spanning the gap. There are 15 residues in the CDR3. CDR1 is SGHAT and CDR2 is FQNNGV in the germline V gene. CDR3 amino acids: CASSLDPGADTEAFF. The CDR3 DNA is TGTGCCAGCAGCTTAGATCCAGGGGCGGACACTGAAGCTTTCTTT.

CDR3 DNA sequence: TGTGCCAGTACACCCAGCGAGCGTTCTGGAAACACCATATATTTT. It codes for CASTPSERSGNTIYF. The J gene is TRBJ1-3, the V gene TRBV19; D unclear. Trimming stripped 7 bases from V and 1 base from J, with 14 bases between. This CDR3 is built from 15 residues. The germline gives CDR1 LNHDA, CDR2 SQIVND (reference sequence).